The 2 T cell receptor beta chains reported below all come from one sample, sequenced in a study of T cells after somatic rescue of genetic block. Method: immunoSEQ multiplex PCR; TCRdb's copy keeps in-frame clones and lacks some. The sample contains approximately 110,000 clones, about 89% of which appear only once. Material: peripheral blood mononuclear cells (PBMCs). Every receptor here comes from a woman aged 18-30 years.

This rearrangement joins TRBV2 to TRBJ2-7; maybe TRBD2 (7 bases). This CDR3 region has 12 residues. Between the trimmed V and J ends, which lost 10 bases and 5 bases, there was a span of 15 bases. Germline V gene sequence: CDR1 SNHLY, CDR2 FYNNEI. The CDR3 sequence: CATGGQGNEQYF. CDR3 nucleotides: TGTGCCACCGGGGGGCAGGGTAACGAGCAGTACTTC.

The genes are TRBV7-2 and TRBJ1-3, with 7 bases identical to TRBD1. CDR1 SGHTA and CDR2 FQGNSA come from the germline V gene. CDR3 size: 16 residues. Germline trimming cut 3 bases from V and 3 bases from J; bases unmatched to any gene: 8. The CDR3 DNA reads TGTGCCAGCAGCTTCCGCGGACAGGTTGGTGGAAACACCATATATTTT. Translating it yields CASSFRGQVGGNTIYF.